This T cell receptor (beta chain) is drawn from a study of Graves' ophthalmopathy and Graves' hyperthyroidism. Study-wide points: The model flagged ophthalmopathy progression at 55% to 71% sensitivity and around 72% specificity.

Amplifying from RNA transcripts, the study obtained TCR beta CDR3 regions. HTBI-primed RT-PCR formed the first round, and a multiplex PCR formed the second. TCRdb re-called the multiplex PCR reads with MiXCR, one entry per CDR3 protein. The data contain hundreds of thousands of distinct CDR3 sequences, approximately 21% of them singletons. From germline, CDR1 is SGHAT and CDR2 FQNNGV. The CDR3 has 15 residues. V lost 0 bases and J lost 0, with 9 bases in between. Patients newly diagnosed with hyperthyroidism, under 2 months' duration, were aged 18 to 65, the study reports. Among the exclusions were patients with other autoimmune diseases, uncontrolled infections, pregnancy or lactation. This clonotype was found many times. Its antigen is still unknown.

Sequenced input: peripheral blood. The rearrangement uses TRBV11-2 and TRBJ2-7; D not certain. The sequence derives from a woman aged 18-35 years with stable Graves' hyperthyroidism. CDR3 DNA sequence: TGTGCCAGCAGCTTAGACTATAGAAGCTCCTACGAGCAGTACTTC. Translation: CASSLDYRSSYEQYF.